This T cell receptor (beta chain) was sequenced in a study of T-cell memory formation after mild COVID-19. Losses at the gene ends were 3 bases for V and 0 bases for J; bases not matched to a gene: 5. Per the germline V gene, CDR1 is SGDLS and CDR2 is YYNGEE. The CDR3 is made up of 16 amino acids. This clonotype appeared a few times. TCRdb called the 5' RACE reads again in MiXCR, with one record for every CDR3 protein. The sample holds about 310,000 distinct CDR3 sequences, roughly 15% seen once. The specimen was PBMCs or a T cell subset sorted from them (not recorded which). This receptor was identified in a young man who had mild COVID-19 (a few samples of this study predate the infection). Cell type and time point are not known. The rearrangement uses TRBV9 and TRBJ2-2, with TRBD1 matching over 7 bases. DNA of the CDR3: TGTGCCAGCAGCGCGAGGGACAGCGCGAACACCGGGGAGCTGTTTTTT. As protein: CASSARDSANTGELFF.